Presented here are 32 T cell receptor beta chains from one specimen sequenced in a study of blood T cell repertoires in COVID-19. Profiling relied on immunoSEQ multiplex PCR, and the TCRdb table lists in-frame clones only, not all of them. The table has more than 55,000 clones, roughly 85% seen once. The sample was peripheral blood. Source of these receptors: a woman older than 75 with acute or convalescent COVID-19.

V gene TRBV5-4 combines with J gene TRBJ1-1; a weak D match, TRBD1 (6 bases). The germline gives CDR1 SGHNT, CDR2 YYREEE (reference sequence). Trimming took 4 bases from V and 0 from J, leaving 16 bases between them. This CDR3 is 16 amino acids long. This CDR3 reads CASSNLLGALNTEAFF. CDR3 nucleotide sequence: TGTGCCAGCAGCAATTTACTGGGGGCTTTGAACACTGAAGCTTTCTTT.

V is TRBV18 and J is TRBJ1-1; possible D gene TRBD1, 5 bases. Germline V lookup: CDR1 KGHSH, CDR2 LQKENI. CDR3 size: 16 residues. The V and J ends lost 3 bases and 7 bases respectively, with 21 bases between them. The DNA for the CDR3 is TGTGCCAGCTCACCGGATCTTTCAAGGCGAAGGGGTGAAGCTTTCTTT. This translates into CASSPDLSRRRGEAFF.

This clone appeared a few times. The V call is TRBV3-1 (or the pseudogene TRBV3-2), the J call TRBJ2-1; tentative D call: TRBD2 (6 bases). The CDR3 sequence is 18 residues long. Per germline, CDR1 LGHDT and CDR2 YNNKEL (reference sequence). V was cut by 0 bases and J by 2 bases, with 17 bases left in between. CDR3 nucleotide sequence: TGTGCCAGCAGCCAAGATAGGGCATCGGGGGTCCCCTACAATGAGCAGTTCTTC. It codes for CASSQDRASGVPYNEQFF.

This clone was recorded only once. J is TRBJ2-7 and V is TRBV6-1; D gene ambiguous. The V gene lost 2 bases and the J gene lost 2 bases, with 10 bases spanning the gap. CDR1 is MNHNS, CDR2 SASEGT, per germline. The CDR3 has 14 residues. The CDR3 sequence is CASSEYGSPYEQYF. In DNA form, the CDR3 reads TGTGCCAGCAGTGAATACGGTAGCCCCTACGAGCAGTACTTC.

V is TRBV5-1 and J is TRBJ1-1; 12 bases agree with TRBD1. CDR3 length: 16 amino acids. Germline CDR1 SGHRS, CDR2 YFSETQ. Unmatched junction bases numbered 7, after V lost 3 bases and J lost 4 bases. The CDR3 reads CASSSGTGGMFTEAFF. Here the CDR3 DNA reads TGCGCCAGCAGCTCCGGGACAGGGGGCATGTTCACTGAAGCTTTCTTT.

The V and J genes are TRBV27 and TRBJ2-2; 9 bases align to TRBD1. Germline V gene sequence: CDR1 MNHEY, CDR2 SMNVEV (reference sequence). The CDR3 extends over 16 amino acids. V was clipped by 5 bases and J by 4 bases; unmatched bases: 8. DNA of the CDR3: TGTGCCAGCAGTACCCCGACAGGGGGAGGCACCGGGGAGCTGTTTTTT. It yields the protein CASSTPTGGGTGELFF.

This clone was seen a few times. The CDR3 bases are TGTGCCAGTAGTATTAATCAGGGTTCCGGGGAGCTGTTTTTT. Residues: CASSINQGSGELFF. The V gene is TRBV19, the J gene TRBJ2-2, with D possibly being TRBD1 (5 bases). Germline V CDR1 and CDR2: LNHDA, SQIVND (reference sequence). This CDR3 contains 14 residues. V gave up 3 bases and J gave up 6 bases, with 11 bases separating them.

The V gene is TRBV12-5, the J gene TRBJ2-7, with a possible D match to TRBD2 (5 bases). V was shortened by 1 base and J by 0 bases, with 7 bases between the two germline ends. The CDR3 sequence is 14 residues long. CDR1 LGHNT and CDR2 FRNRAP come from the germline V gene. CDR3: CASGLGGSSYEQYF. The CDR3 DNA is TGTGCTAGTGGTTTGGGAGGGAGCTCCTACGAGCAGTACTTC. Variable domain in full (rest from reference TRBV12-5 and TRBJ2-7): DARVTQTPRHKVTEMGQEVTMRCQPILGHNTVFWYRQTMMQGLELLAYFRNRAPLDDSGMPKDRFSAEMPDATLATLKIQPSEPRDSAVYFCASGLGGSSYEQYFGPGTRLTVT.

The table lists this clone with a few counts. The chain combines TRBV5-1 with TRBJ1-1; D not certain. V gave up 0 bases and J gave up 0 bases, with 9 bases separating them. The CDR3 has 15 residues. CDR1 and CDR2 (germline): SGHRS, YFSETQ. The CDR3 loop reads CASSLGAAMNTEAFF. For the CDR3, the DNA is TGCGCCAGCAGCTTGGGTGCGGCCATGAACACTGAAGCTTTCTTT.

The DNA for the CDR3 is TGTGCCACCAGTGAGAGAACAGGGGGTTTGAACACCGGGGAGCTGTTTTTT. Translated: CATSERTGGLNTGELFF. This rearrangement joins TRBV24-1 to TRBJ2-2, with 8 bases identical to TRBD1. The V gene's germline CDR1 is KGHDR and CDR2 SFDVKD. The J segment lost 1 base and the V segment lost 4 bases, leaving 7 bases of the junction unmatched. The length of the CDR3 is 17 residues.

DNA of the CDR3: TGTGCCACCAGTGATTCGGTAGAGAATGAGCAGTTCTTC. It is translated as CATSDSVENEQFF. The V gene is TRBV24-1, the J gene TRBJ2-1; D call uncertain. V lost 2 bases to trimming and J lost 7 bases, with 8 bases between them. CDR1 is KGHDR, CDR2 SFDVKD, per germline. The CDR3 runs to 13 residues.

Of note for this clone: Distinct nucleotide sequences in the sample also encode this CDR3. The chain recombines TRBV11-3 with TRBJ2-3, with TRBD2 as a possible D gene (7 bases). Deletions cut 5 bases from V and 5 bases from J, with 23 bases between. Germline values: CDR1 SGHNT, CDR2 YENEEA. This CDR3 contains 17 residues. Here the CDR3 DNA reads TGTGCCAGCAGCCCCCCCGCTAGGGGGGGGGCCGGAGATACGCAGTATTTT. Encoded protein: CASSPPARGGAGDTQYF.

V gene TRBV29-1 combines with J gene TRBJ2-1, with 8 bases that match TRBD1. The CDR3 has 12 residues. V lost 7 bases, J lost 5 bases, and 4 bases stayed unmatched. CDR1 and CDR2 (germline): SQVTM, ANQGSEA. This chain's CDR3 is CSGGQGNNEQFF. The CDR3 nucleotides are TGCAGCGGCGGACAGGGCAACAATGAGCAGTTCTTC.

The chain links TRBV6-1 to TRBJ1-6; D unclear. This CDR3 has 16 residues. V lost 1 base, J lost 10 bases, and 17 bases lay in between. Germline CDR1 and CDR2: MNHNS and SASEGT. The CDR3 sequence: CASSEVMGPPGSPLHF. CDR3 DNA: TGTGCCAGCAGTGAAGTAATGGGTCCCCCGGGGTCACCCCTCCACTTT.

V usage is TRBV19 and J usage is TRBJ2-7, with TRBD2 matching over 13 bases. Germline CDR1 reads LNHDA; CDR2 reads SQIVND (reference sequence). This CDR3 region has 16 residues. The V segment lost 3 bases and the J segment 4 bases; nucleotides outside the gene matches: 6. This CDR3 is CASSIEMGLAGYEQYF. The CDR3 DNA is TGTGCCAGTAGTATTGAGATGGGACTAGCGGGATACGAGCAGTACTTC.

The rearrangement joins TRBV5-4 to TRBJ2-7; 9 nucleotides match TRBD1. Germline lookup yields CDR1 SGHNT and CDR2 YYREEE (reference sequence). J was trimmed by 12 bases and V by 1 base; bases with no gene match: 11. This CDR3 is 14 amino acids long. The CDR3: CASSLPQRQGGMYF. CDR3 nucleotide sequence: TGTGCCAGCAGCTTGCCCCAAAGACAGGGGGGTATGTACTTC.

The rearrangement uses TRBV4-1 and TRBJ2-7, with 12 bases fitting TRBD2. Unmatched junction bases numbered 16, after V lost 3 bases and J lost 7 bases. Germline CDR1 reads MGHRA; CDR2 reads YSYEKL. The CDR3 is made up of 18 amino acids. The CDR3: CASSHAPPRGLAGSEQYF. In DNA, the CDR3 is TGCGCCAGCAGCCATGCACCCCCCCGTGGACTAGCGGGATCGGAGCAGTACTTC.

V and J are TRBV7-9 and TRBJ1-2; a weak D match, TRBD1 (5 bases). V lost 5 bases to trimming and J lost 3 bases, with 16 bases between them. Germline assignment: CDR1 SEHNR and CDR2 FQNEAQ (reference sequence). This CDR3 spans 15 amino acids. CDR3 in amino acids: CASSTQGGRDYGYTF. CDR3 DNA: TGTGCCAGCAGCACTCAAGGCGGCAGGGACTATGGCTACACCTTC. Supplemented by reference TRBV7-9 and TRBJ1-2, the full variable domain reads DTGVSQNPRHKITKRGQNVTFRCDPISEHNRLYWYRQTLGQGPEFLTYFQNEAQLEKSRLLSDRFSAERPKGSFSTLEIQRTEQGDSAMYLCASSTQGGRDYGYTFGSGTRLTVV.

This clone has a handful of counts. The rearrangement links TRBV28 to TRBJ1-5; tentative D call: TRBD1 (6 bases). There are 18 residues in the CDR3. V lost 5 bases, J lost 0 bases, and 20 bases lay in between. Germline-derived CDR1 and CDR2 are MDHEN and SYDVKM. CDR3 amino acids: CASSLSGGGAFSNQPQHF. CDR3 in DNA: TGTGCCAGCAGTCTCAGCGGAGGGGGGGCTTTTAGCAATCAGCCCCAGCATTTT.

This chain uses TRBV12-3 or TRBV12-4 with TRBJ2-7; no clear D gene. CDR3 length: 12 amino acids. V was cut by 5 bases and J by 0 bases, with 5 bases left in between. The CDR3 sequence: CASSPFSYEQYF. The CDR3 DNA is TGTGCCAGCAGTCCGTTCTCCTACGAGCAGTACTTC.

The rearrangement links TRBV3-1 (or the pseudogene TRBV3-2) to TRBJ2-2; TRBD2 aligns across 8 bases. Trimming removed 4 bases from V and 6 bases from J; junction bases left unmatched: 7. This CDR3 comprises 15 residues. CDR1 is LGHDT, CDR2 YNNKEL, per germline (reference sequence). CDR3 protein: CASSRKGLAPGELFF. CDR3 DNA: TGTGCCAGCAGCCGAAAAGGACTAGCCCCCGGGGAGCTGTTTTTT.

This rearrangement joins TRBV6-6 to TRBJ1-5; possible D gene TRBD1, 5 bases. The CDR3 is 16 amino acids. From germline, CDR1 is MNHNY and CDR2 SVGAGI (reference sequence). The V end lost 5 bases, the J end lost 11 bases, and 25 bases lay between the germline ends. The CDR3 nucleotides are TGTGCCAGCAGTACACCGGGGGGACCGGGGGATAGGACCCAGCATTTT. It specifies CASSTPGGPGDRTQHF.

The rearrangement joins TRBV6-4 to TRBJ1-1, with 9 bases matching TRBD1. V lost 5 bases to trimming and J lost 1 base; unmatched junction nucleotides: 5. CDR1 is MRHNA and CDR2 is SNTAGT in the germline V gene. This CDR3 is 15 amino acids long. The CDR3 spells CASSPGTGTNTEAFF. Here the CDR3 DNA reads TGTGCCAGCAGTCCCGGGACAGGGACGAACACTGAAGCTTTCTTT.

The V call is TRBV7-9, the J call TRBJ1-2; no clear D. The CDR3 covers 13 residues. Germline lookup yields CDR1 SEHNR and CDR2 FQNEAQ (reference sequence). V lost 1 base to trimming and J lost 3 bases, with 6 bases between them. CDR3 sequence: CASSLGGYYGYTF. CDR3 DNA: TGTGCCAGCAGCTTAGGCGGATACTATGGCTACACCTTC.

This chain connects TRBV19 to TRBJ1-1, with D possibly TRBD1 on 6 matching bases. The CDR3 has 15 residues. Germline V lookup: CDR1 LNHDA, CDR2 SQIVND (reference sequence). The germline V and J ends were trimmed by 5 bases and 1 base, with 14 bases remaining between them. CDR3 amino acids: CASSPRQGQNTEAFF. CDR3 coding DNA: TGTGCCAGTAGTCCACGTCAGGGACAGAACACTGAAGCTTTCTTT.

The CDR3 coding sequence is TGTGCCAGCAGCTCACGACAGGGGGGAAAGACCCAGTACTTC. Protein: CASSSRQGGKTQYF. The V gene is TRBV3-1 (or the pseudogene TRBV3-2), the J gene TRBJ2-5; 9 bases line up with TRBD1. V lost 5 bases to trimming and J lost 6 bases; unmatched junction nucleotides: 7. The CDR3 is 14 amino acids. Germline CDR1 and CDR2: LGHDT and YNNKEL (reference sequence).

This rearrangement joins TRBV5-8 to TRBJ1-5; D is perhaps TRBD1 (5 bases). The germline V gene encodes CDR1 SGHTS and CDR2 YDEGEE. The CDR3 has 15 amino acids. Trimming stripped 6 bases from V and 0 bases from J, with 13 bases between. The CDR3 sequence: CASTMAGGSNQPQHF. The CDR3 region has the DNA TGTGCCAGCACCATGGCGGGGGGTAGCAATCAGCCCCAGCATTTT.

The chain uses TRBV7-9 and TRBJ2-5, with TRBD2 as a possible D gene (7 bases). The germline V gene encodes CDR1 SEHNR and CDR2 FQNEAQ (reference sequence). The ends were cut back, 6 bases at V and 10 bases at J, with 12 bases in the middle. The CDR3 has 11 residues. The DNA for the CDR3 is TGTGCCAGCAGGAGGGAGGGGGACCAGTACTTC. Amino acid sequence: CASRREGDQYF.

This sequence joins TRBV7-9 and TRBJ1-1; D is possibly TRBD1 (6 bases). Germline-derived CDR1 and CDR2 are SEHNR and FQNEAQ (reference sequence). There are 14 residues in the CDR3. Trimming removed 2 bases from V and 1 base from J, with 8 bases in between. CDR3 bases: TGTGCCAGCAGCTTACCAGGGGAGAACACTGAAGCTTTCTTT. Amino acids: CASSLPGENTEAFF.

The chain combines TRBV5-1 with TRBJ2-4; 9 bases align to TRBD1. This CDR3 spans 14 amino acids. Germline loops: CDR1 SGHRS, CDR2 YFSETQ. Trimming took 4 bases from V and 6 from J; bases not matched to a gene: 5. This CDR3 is CASSPGQGGNIQYF. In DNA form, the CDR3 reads TGCGCCAGCAGCCCGGGACAGGGAGGAAACATTCAGTACTTC. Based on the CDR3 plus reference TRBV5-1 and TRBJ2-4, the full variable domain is KAGVTQTPRYLIKTRGQQVTLSCSPISGHRSVSWYQQTPGQGLQFLFEYFSETQRNKGNFPGRFSGRQFSNSRSEMNVSTLELGDSALYLCASSPGQGGNIQYFGAGTRLSVL.

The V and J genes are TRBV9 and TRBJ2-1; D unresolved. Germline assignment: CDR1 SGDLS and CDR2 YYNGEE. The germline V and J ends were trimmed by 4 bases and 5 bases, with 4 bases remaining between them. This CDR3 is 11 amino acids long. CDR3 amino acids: CASSLNNEQFF. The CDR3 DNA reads TGTGCCAGCAGCTTAAACAATGAGCAGTTCTTC.

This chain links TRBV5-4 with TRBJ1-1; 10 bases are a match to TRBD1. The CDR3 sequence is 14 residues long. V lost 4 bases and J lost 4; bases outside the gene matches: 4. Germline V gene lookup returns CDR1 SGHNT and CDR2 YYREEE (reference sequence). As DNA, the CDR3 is TGTGCCAGCAGCCTGGACAGGGGGTCCACTGAAGCTTTCTTT. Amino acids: CASSLDRGSTEAFF. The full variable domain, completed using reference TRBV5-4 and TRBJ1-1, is ETGVTQSPTHLIKTRGQQVTLRCSSQSGHNTVSWYQQALGQGPQFIFQYYREEENGRGNFPPRFSGLQFPNYSSELNVNALELDDSALYLCASSLDRGSTEAFFGQGTRLTVV.